This T cell receptor (beta chain) came from a study of T cell clonality in common variable immunodeficiency. Broader study findings: Links between repertoire features and CVID complications were heterogeneity-limited. In common variable immunodeficiency, TCR beta chains reportedly carried fewer deletions and N-nucleotide insertions. CVID subjects had higher TCRbeta clonality than healthy controls, most marked in about a third.

The repertoire was sequenced with immunoSEQ multiplex PCR; TCRdb's copy has only in-frame clones and lacks some. The sample includes about 35,000 clones, none of them occurring once. In its sample, this clone was seen a few times. Antigen: not known. This receptor was taken from a person aged 18-70 years in good health. Sample: peripheral blood mononuclear cells.

This CDR3 is CASMGQGLGPQYF. The CDR3 bases that were read are TGTGCCAGTATGGGACAGGGGTTAGGGCCG. The chain combines TRBV19 with TRBJ2-3; the match to TRBD1 covers 10 bases. The missing CDR3 end, 3 residues past where the read stops, is filled in from the germline J gene. Germline V CDR1 and CDR2: LNHDA, SQIVND (reference sequence). The CDR3 consists of 13 residues.